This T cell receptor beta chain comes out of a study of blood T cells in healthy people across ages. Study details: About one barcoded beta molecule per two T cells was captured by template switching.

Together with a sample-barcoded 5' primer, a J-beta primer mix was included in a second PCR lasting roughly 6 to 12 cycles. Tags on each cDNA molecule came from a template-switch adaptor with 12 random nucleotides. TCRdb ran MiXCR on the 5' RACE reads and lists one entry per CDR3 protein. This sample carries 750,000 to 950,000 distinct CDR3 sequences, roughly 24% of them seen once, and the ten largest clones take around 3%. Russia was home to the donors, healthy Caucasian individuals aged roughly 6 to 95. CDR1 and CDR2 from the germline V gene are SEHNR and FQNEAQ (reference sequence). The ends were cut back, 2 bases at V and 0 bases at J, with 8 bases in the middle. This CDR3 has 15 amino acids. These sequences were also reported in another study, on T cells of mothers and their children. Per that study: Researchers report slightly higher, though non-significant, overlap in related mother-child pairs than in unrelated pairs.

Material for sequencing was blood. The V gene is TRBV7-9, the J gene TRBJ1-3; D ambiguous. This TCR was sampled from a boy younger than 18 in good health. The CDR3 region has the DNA TGTGCCAGCAGCTTAATCAGAGGCTCTGGAAACACCATATATTTT. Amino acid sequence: CASSLIRGSGNTIYF.